The source of this T cell receptor (beta chain) is a study of blood T cells in healthy people across ages. Combining a sample-barcoded 5' primer with a J-beta primer mix, a second PCR ran for roughly 7 to 11 cycles. TCRdb reprocessed the 5' RACE reads with MiXCR, giving one entry per CDR3 protein. The sample has about a million distinct CDR3 sequences; around 48% are singletons. Per germline, CDR1 SGHRS and CDR2 YFSETQ. This CDR3 is 13 amino acids long. V lost 4 bases and J lost 7, with 15 bases in between. The receptor's source is a man in his thirties or forties in good health. The specimen was blood. The chain has TRBV5-1 and TRBJ2-7, with D perhaps being TRBD1 or TRBD2 (6 bases each). CDR3 protein: CASSVETGGEQYF. In DNA, the CDR3 is TGCGCCAGCAGCGTGGAGACAGGAGGGGAGCAGTACTTC.